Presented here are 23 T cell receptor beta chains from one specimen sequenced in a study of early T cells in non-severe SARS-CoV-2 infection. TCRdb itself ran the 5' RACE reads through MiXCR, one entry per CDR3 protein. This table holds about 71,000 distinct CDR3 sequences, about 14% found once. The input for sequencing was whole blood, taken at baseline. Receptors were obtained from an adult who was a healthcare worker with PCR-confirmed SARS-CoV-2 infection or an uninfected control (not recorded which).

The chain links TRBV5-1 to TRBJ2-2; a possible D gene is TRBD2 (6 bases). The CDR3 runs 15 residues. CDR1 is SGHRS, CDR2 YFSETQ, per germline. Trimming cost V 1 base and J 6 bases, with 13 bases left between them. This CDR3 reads CASSLREAAPGELFF. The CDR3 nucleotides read TGCGCCAGCAGCTTGAGGGAGGCCGCCCCCGGGGAGCTGTTTTTT.

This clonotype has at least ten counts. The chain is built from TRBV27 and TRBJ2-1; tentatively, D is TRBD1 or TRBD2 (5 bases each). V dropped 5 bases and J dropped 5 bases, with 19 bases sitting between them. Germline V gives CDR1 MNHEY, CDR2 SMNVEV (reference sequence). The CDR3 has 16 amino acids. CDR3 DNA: TGTGCCAGCAGTCTCCCCGCCGGGACCAGGCACAATGAGCAGTTCTTC. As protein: CASSLPAGTRHNEQFF.

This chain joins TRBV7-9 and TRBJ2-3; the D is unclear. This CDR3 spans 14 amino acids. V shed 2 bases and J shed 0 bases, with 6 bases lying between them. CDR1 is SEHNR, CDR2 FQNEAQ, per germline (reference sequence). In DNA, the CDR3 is TGTGCCAGCAGCTTACTCGAGAGCACAGATACGCAGTATTTT. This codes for CASSLLESTDTQYF. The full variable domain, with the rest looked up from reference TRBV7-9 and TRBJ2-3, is DTGVSQNPRHKITKRGQNVTFRCDPISEHNRLYWYRQTLGQGPEFLTYFQNEAQLEKSRLLSDRFSAERPKGSFSTLEIQRTEQGDSAMYLCASSLLESTDTQYFGPGTRLTVL.

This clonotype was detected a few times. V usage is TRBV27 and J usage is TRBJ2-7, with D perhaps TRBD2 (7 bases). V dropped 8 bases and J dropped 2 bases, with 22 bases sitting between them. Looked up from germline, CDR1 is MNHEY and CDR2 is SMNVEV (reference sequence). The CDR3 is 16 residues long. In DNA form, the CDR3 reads TGTGCCAGCTCTAGGGGGGGACAAAGAGGGACCTACGAGCAGTACTTC. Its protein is CASSRGGQRGTYEQYF.

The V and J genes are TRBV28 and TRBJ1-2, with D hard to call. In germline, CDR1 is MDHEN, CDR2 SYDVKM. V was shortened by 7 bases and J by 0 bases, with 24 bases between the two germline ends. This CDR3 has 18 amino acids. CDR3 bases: TGTGCCAGCACCCTTTCCGGGGTTAATTGGTTGGCTAACTATGGCTACACCTTC. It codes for CASTLSGVNWLANYGYTF.

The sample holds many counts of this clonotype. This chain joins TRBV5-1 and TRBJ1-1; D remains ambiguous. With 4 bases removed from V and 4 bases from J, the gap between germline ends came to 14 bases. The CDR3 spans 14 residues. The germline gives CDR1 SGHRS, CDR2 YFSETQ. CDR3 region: CASSIVDGSTEAFF. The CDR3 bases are TGCGCCAGCAGCATCGTTGACGGTAGCACTGAAGCTTTCTTT. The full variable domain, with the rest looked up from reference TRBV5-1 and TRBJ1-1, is KAGVTQTPRYLIKTRGQQVTLSCSPISGHRSVSWYQQTPGQGLQFLFEYFSETQRNKGNFPGRFSGRQFSNSRSEMNVSTLELGDSALYLCASSIVDGSTEAFFGQGTRLTVV.

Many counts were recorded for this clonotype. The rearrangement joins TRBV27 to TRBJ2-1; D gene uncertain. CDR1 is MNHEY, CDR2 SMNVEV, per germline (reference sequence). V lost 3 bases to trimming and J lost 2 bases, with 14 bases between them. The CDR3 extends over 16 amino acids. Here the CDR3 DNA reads TGTGCCAGCAGTTTTTGGCTAGAAAGTGCCTACAATGAGCAGTTCTTC. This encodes CASSFWLESAYNEQFF.

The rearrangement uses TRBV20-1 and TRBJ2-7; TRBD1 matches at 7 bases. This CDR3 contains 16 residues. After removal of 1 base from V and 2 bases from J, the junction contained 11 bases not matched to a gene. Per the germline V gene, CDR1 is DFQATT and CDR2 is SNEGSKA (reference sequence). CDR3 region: CSARGPEGAPPYEQYF. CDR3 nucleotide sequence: TGCAGTGCTAGAGGACCAGAGGGGGCCCCACCCTACGAGCAGTACTTC.

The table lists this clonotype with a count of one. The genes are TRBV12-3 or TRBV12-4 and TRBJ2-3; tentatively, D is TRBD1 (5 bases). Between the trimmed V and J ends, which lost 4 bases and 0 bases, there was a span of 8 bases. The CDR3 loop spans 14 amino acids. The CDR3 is CASSSRQSTDTQYF. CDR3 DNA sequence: TGTGCCAGCAGTTCCCGACAGAGCACAGATACGCAGTATTTT.

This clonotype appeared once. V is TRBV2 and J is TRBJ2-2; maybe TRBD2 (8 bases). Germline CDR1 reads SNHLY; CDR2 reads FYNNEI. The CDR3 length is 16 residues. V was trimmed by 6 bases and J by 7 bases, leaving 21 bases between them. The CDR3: CASSSSSGPGGGELFF. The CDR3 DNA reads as TGTGCCAGCAGCTCCTCTAGCGGGCCAGGGGGCGGGGAGCTGTTTTTT.

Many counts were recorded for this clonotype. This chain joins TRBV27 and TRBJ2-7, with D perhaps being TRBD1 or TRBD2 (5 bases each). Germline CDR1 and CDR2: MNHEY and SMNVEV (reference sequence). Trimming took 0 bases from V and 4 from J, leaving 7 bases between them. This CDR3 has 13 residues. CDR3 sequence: CASSLSGAYEQYF. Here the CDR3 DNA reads TGTGCCAGCAGTTTATCCGGGGCTTACGAGCAGTACTTC.

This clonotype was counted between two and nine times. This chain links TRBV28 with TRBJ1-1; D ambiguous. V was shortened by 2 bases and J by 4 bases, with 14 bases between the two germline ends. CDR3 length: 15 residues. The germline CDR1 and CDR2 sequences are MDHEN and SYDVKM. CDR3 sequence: CASSLRPVRGTEAFF. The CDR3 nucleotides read TGTGCCAGCAGTTTACGTCCGGTACGGGGCACTGAAGCTTTCTTT.

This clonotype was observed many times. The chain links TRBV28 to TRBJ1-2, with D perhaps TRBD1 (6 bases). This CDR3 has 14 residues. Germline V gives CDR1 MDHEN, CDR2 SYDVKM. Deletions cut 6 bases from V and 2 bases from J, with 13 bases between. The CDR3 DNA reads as TGTGCCAGCAGGAAAACAGGGATAAACTATGGCTACACCTTC. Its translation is CASRKTGINYGYTF.

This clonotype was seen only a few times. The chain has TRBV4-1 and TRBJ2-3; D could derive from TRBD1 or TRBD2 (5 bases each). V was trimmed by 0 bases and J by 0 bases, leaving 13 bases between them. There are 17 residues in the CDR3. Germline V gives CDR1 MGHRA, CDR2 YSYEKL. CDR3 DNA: TGCGCCAGCAGCCAAGATCCGGGGCTTTCTAGCACAGATACGCAGTATTTT. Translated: CASSQDPGLSSTDTQYF.

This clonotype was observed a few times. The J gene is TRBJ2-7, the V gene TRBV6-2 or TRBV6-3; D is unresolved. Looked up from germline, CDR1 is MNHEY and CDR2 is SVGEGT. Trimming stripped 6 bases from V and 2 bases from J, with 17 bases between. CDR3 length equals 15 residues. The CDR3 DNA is TGTGCCAGCAGCCTCGAGGCTAGAGGTCCCTACGAGCAGTACTTC. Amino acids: CASSLEARGPYEQYF.

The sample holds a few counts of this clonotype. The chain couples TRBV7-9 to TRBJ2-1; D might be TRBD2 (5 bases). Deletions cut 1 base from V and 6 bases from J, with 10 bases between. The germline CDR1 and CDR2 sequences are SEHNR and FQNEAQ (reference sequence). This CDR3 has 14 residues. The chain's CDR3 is CASSLGYGGNEQFF. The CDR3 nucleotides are TGTGCCAGCAGCTTAGGTTATGGAGGCAATGAGCAGTTCTTC.

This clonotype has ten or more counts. The CDR3 DNA follows: TGCGCCAGCACCTCTATGGACGGTTCCTACGAGCAGTACTTC. Its protein product is CASTSMDGSYEQYF. The V and J genes are TRBV5-1 and TRBJ2-7; the D is unclear. Germline values: CDR1 SGHRS, CDR2 YFSETQ. The V end was cut by 6 bases, the J end by 1 base, with 14 bases between. CDR3 length: 14 residues. The full variable domain, its missing parts supplied by reference TRBV5-1 and TRBJ2-7, is KAGVTQTPRYLIKTRGQQVTLSCSPISGHRSVSWYQQTPGQGLQFLFEYFSETQRNKGNFPGRFSGRQFSNSRSEMNVSTLELGDSALYLCASTSMDGSYEQYFGPGTRLTVT.

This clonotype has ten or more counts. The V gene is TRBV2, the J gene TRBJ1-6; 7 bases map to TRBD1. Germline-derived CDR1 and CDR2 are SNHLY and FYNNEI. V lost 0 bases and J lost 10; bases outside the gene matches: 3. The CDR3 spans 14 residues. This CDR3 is CASSEATGRSPLHF. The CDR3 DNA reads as TGTGCCAGCAGTGAAGCGACAGGGAGATCACCCCTCCACTTT.

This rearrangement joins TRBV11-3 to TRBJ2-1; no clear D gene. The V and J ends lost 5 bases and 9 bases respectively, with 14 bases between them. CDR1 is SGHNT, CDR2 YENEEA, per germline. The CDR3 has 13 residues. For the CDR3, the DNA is TGTGCCAGCAGCCATCCCGGGCCTGGTGAGCAGTTCTTC. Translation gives CASSHPGPGEQFF. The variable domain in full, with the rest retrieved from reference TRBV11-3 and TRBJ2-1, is EAGVVQSPRYKIIEKKQPVAFWCNPISGHNTLYWYLQNLGQGPELLIRYENEEAVDDSQLPKDRFSAERLKGVDSTLKIQPAELGDSAVYLCASSHPGPGEQFFGPGTRLTVL.

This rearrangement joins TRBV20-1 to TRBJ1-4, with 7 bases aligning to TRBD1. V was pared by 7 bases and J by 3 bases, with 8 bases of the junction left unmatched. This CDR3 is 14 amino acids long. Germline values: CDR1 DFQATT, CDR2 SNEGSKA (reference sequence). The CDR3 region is CSVLPGQSNEKLFF. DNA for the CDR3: TGCAGTGTTCTACCGGGACAGTCTAATGAAAAACTGTTTTTT.

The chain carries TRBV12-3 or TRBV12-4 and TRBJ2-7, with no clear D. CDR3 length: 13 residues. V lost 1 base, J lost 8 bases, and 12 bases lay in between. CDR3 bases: TGTGCCAGCAGTTTAGGGACCGTCGTGAAGCAGTACTTC. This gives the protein CASSLGTVVKQYF.

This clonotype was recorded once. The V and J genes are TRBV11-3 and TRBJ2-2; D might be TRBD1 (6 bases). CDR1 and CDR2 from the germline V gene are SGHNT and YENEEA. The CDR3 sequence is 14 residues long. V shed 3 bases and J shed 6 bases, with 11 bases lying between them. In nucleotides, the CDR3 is TGTGCCAGCAGCTTTATGGGGGCCGCCGGGGAGCTGTTTTTT. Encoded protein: CASSFMGAAGELFF.

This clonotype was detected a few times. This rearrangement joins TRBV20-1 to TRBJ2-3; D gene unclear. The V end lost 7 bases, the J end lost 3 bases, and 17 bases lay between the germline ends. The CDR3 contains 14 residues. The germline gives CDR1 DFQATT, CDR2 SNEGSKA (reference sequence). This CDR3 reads CSGLRLGRTDTQYF. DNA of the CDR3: TGCAGTGGACTTCGACTGGGTAGGACAGATACGCAGTATTTT.